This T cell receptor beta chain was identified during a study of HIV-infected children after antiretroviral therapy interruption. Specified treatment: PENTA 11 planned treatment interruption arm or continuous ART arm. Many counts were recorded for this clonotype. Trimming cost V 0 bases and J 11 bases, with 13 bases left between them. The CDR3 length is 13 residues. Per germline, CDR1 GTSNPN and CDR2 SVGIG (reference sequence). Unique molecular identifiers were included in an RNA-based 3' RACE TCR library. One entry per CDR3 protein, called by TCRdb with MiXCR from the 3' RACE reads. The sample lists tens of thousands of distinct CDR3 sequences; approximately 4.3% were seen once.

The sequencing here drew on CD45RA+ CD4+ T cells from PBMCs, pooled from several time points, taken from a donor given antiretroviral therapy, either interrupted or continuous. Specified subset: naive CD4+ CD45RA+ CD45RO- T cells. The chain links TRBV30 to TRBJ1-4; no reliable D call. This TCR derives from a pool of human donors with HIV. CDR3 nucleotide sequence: TGTGCCTGGAGTGTTATGAGAGAAACTAAACTGTTTTTT. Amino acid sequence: CAWSVMRETKLFF. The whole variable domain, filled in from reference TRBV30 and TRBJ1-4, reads SQTIHQWPATLVQPVGSPLSLECTVEGTSNPNLYWYRQAAGRGLQLLFYSVGIGQISSEVPQNLSASRPQDRQFILSSKKLLLSDSGFYLCAWSVMRETKLFFGSGTQLSVL.